This T cell receptor (beta chain) was captured by sequencing in a study of blood T cell repertoires in COVID-19. Study in general: PBMCs, B-cell-depleted T cells, or T cells were the source of the cDNA or gDNA that made up the material.

The table came from immunoSEQ multiplex PCR; TCRdb's copy has only in-frame clones and leaves some out. The repertoire holds around 190,000 clones, with around 82% as singletons. The age range of participants was about 18 to 90 years, with residence in under 30 US areas. The sample taken for sequencing was PBMCs or T cells enriched from blood (not recorded which). This TCR came from a woman in her 50s with acute COVID-19.

For the CDR3, the DNA is TGTGCCACCTCCGGGCAGGAGGGTGAAAAACTGTTTTTT. Amino acids: CATSGQEGEKLFF. The chain recombines TRBV6-5 with TRBJ1-4; unclear D gene. Germline values: CDR1 MNHEY, CDR2 SVGAGI. V gave up 10 bases and J gave up 7 bases, with 16 bases separating them. This CDR3 spans 13 amino acids.